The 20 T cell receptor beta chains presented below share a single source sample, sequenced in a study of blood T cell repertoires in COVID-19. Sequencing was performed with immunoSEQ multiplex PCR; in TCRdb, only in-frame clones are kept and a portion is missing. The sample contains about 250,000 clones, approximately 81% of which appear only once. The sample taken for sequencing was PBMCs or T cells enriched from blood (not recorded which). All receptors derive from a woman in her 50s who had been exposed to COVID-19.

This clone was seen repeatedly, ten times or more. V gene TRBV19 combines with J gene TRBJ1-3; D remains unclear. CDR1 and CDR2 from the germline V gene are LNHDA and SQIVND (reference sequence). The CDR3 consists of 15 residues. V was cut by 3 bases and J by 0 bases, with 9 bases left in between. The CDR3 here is CASSIPRSSGNTIYF. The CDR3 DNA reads TGTGCCAGTAGTATTCCGAGGAGCTCTGGAAACACCATATATTTT.

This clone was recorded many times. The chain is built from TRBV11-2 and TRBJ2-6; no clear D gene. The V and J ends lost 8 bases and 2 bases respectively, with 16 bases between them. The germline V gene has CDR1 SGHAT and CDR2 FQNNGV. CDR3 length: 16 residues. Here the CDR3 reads CASFPAIGAGANVLTF. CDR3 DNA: TGTGCCAGCTTCCCCGCTATCGGAGCTGGGGCCAACGTCCTGACTTTC.

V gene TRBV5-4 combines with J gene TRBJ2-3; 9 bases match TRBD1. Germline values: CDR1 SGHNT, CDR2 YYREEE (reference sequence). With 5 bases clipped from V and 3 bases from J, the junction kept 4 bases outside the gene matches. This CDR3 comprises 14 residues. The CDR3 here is CASRQGQGTDTQYF. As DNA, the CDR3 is TGTGCCAGCAGGCAAGGACAGGGGACAGATACGCAGTATTTT.

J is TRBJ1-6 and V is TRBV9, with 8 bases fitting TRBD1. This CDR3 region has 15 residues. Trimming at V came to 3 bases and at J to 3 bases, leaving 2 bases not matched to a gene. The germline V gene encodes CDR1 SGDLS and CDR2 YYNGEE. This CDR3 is CASSAGTGYNSPLHF. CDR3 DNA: TGTGCCAGCAGCGCCGGGACAGGCTATAATTCACCCCTCCACTTT.

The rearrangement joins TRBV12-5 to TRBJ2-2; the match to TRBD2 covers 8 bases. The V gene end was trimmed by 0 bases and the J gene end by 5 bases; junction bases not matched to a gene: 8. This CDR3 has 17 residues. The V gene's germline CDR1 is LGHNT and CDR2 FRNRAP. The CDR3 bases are TGTGCTAGTGGTTTGGTAAGGGGTAGCGGGGATACCGGGGAGCTGTTTTTT. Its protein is CASGLVRGSGDTGELFF.

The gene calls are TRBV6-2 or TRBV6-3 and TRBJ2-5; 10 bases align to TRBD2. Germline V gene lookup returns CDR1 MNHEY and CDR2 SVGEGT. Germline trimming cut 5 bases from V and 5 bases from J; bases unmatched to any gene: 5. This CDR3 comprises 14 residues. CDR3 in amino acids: CASSPGLARETQYF. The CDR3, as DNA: TGTGCCAGCAGTCCGGGACTAGCGAGGGAGACCCAGTACTTC.

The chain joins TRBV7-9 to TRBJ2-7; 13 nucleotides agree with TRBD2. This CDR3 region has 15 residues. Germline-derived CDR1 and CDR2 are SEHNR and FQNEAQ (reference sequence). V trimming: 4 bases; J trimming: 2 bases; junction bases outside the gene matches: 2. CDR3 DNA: TGTGCCAGCAGCTCCACTAGCGGGGGGGCCTACGAGCAGTACTTC. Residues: CASSSTSGGAYEQYF.

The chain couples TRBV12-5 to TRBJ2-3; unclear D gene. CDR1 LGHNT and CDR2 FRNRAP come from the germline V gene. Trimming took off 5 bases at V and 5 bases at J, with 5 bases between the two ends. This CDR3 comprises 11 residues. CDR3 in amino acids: CASGMRDTQYF. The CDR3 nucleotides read TGTGCTAGTGGTATGAGAGATACGCAGTATTTT.

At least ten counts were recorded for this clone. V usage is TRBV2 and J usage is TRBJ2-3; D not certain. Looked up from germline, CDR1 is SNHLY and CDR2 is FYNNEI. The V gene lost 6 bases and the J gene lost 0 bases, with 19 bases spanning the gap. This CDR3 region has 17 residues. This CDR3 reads CASSRDLVKESTDTQYF. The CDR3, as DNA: TGTGCCAGCAGCCGAGACCTGGTGAAGGAGAGCACAGATACGCAGTATTTT.

CDR3 in amino acids: CASSLRVHNSPLHF. The CDR3 DNA sequence: TGTGCCAGCAGCCTCCGGGTGCATAATTCACCCCTCCACTTT. This chain connects TRBV6-5 to TRBJ1-6; D is undetermined. This CDR3 has 14 residues. Per the germline V gene, CDR1 is MNHEY and CDR2 is SVGAGI. V lost 6 bases and J 5 bases, leaving 11 bases between the germline ends.

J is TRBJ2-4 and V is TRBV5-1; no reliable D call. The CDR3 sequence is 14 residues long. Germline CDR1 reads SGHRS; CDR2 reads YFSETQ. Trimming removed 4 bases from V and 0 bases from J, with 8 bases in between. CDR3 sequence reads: CASSPNLAKNIQYF. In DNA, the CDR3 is TGCGCCAGCAGCCCTAACCTAGCCAAAAACATTCAGTACTTC.

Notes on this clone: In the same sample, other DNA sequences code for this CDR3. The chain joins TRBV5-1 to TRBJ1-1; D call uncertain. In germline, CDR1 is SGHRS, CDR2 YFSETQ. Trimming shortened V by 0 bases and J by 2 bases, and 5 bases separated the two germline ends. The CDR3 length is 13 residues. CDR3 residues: CASSLGGNTEAFF. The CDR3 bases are TGCGCCAGCAGCTTGGGAGGAAACACTGAAGCTTTCTTT. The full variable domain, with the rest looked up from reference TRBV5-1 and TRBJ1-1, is KAGVTQTPRYLIKTRGQQVTLSCSPISGHRSVSWYQQTPGQGLQFLFEYFSETQRNKGNFPGRFSGRQFSNSRSEMNVSTLELGDSALYLCASSLGGNTEAFFGQGTRLTVV.

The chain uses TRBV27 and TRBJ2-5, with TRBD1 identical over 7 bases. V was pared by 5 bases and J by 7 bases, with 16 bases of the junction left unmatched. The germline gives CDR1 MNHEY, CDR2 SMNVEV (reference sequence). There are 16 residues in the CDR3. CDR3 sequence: CASSPTGATGSGTQYF. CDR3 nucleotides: TGTGCCAGCAGTCCCACTGGCGCGACAGGGTCGGGGACCCAGTACTTC.

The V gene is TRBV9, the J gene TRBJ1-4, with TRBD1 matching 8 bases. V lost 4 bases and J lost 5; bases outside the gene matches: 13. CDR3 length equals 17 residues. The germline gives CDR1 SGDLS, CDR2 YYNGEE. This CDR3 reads CASSRTGTGRRNEKLFF. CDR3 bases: TGTGCCAGCAGCCGTACTGGGACAGGACGCCGAAATGAAAAACTGTTTTTT.

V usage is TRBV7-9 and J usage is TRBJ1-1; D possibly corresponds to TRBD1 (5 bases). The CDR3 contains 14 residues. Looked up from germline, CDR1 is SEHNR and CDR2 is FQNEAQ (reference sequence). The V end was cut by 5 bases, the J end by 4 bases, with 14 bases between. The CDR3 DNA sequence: TGTGCCAGCAGCCTAACAGGCCAGGTCACTGAAGCTTTCTTT. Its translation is CASSLTGQVTEAFF.

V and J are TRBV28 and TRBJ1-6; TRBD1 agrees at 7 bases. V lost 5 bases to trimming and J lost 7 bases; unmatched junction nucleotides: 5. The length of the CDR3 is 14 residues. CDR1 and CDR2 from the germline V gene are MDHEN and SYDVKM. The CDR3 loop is CASSPGQRNSPLHF. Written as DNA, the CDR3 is TGTGCCAGCAGTCCGGGACAGCGAAATTCACCCCTCCACTTT.

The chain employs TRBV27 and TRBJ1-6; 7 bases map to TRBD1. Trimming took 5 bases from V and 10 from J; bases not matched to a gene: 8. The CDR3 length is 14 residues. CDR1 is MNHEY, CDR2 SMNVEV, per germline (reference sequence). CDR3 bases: TGTGCCAGCAGTCGAAGGGGGCCCGGGTCACCCCTCCACTTT. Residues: CASSRRGPGSPLHF.

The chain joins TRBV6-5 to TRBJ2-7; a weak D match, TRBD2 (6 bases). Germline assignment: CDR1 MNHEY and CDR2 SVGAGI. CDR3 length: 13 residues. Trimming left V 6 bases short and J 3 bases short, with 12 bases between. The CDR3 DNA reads TGTGCCAGCAGGCGGGGAGCCTACTACGAGCAGTACTTC. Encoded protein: CASRRGAYYEQYF.

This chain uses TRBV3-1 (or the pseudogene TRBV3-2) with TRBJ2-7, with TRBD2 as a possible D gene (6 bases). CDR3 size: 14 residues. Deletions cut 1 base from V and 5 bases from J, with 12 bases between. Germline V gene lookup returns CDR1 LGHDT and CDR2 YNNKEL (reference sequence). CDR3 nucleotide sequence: TGTGCCAGCAGCCAAGTCTGGGGGGTTAACGAGCAGTACTTC. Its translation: CASSQVWGVNEQYF.

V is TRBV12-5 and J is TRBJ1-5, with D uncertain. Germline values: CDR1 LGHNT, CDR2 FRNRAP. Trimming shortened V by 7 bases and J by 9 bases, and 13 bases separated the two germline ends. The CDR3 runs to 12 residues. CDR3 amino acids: CASASDAGPQHF. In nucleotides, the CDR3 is TGTGCTAGTGCCTCCGACGCAGGGCCCCAGCATTTT.